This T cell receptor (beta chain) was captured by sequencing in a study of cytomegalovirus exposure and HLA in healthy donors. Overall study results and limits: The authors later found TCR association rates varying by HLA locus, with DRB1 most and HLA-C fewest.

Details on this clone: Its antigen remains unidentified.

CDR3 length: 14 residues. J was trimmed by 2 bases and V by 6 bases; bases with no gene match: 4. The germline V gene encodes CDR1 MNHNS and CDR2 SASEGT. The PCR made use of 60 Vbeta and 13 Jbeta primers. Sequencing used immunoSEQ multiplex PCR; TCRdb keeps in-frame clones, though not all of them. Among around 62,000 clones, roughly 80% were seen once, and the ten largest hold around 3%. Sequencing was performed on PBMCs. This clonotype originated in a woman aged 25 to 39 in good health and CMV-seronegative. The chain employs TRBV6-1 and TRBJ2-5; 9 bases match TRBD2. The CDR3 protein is CASRAGGPQETQYF. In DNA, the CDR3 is TGTGCCAGCAGAGCGGGGGGACCTCAAGAGACCCAGTACTTC.